The rows below give T cell receptor beta chains drawn from one sample of a study of blood T cell repertoires in COVID-19. Profiled with immunoSEQ multiplex PCR; TCRdb holds only in-frame clones, not every one. The sample consists of 220,000 or so clones, more than 80% of them appearing once. Material: PBMCs or T cells enriched from blood (not recorded which). The receptors derive from a man aged 50 to 60 who had been exposed to COVID-19. Each CDR3 is given with its conserved first and last residue.

v_call: TRBV20-1; j_call: TRBJ2-3; cdr3_aa: CSATRGDTQYF
v_call: TRBV2; j_call: TRBJ1-1; cdr3_aa: CASSTGGVTEAFF
v_call: TRBV20-1; j_call: TRBJ2-1; cdr3_aa: CSASWRSSYNEQFF
v_call: TRBV18; j_call: TRBJ1-4; cdr3_aa: CASSRGTNEKLFF
v_call: TRBV5-1; j_call: TRBJ2-1; cdr3_aa: CASSPLGTGGYNEQFF
v_call: TRBV9; j_call: TRBJ2-3; cdr3_aa: CASSPRSGTDTQYF
v_call: TRBV6-5; j_call: TRBJ1-4; cdr3_aa: CASSSGSRGTNEKLFF
v_call: TRBV1; j_call: TRBJ1-2; cdr3_aa: CTSSRKRGTGKNGYTF
v_call: TRBV5-1; j_call: TRBJ2-2; cdr3_aa: CASSYYTNTGELFF
v_call: TRBV4-2; j_call: TRBJ1-1; cdr3_aa: CASSQVPGTEAFF
v_call: TRBV27; j_call: TRBJ1-2; cdr3_aa: CASSLRKPASNYGYTF
v_call: TRBV11-3; j_call: TRBJ1-1; cdr3_aa: CASSPVTGGWTEAFF
v_call: TRBV6-1; j_call: TRBJ1-1; cdr3_aa: CASSEARDSEAFF
v_call: TRBV5-1; j_call: TRBJ1-1; cdr3_aa: CASSLGRGQFDTEAFF
v_call: TRBV7-9; j_call: TRBJ1-1; cdr3_aa: CASSSYPSDRGTEAFF
v_call: TRBV7-2; j_call: TRBJ1-3; cdr3_aa: CASSFGEGGSFGNTIYF
v_call: TRBV3-1/TRBV3-2; j_call: TRBJ2-1; cdr3_aa: CASSSPGGGYNEQFF
v_call: TRBV10-3; j_call: TRBJ1-5; cdr3_aa: CAISPTGSNQPQHF
v_call: TRBV5-1; j_call: TRBJ2-1; cdr3_aa: CASSLGPSGNEQFF
v_call: TRBV12-3/TRBV12-4; j_call: TRBJ2-3; cdr3_aa: CASSRTSTDTQYF
v_call: TRBV18; j_call: TRBJ2-6; cdr3_aa: CASSWVLGTASSGANVLTF
v_call: TRBV6-5; j_call: TRBJ1-6; cdr3_aa: CASSSFFHSPLHF
v_call: TRBV27; j_call: TRBJ2-5; cdr3_aa: CASSFTSGRWETQYF
v_call: TRBV5-1; j_call: TRBJ2-2; cdr3_aa: CASSLTGGTGELFF